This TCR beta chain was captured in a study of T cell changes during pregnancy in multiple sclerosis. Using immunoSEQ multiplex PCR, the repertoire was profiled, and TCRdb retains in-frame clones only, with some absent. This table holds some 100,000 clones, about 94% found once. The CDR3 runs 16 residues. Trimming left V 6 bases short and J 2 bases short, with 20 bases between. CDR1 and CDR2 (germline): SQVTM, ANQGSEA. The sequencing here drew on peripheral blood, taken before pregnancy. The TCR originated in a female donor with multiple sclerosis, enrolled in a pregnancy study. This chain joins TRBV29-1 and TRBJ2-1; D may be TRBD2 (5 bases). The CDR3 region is CSVERQAQRPYNEQFF. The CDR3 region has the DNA TGCAGCGTAGAACGCCAGGCGCAGCGGCCCTACAATGAGCAGTTCTTC.